The source of this T cell receptor beta chain is a study of T cell responses to AZD1222 COVID-19 vaccine. Whole-study findings and limits: Nearly half of the spike-specific TCRs reportedly recognize variant regions that carry no mutations.

Germline CDR1 reads LNHDA; CDR2 reads SQIVND (reference sequence). Between the trimmed V and J ends, which lost 6 bases and 2 bases, there was a span of 7 bases. The CDR3 spans 13 residues. The data were produced by immunoSEQ multiplex PCR, yet TCRdb's version contains in-frame clones alone and is incomplete. Of about 160,000 clones in the sample, 94% were seen once. Notes on this clone: No antigen is known for it.

Pooled together were second doses at about 4 or about 12 weeks. This receptor was obtained from an adult who received the AZD1222 COVID-19 vaccine. This chain connects TRBV19 to TRBJ1-4; the D is unclear. The sample was peripheral blood, taken 28 days after the second AZD1222 dose. CDR3 DNA sequence: TGTGCCAGTAGCCGACGGACTAATGAAAAACTGTTTTTT. Its translation: CASSRRTNEKLFF. Filled out from reference TRBV19 and TRBJ1-4, the complete variable domain reads DGGITQSPKYLFRKEGQNVTLSCEQNLNHDAMYWYRQDPGQGLRLIYYSQIVNDFQKGDIAEGYSVSREKKESFPLTVTSAQKNPTAFYLCASSRRTNEKLFFGSGTQLSVL.